This T cell receptor beta chain was observed in a study of T cell responses to AZD1222 COVID-19 vaccine. Using immunoSEQ multiplex PCR, the repertoire was profiled, and TCRdb retains in-frame clones only, with some absent. This table holds 110,000 to 150,000 clones, 70% to 90% found once. Germline V gene data show CDR1 as MNHEY and CDR2 as SVGEGT. CDR3 length: 15 amino acids. J gave up 4 bases and V 6 bases, and 8 bases lay outside the gene matches. The V and J genes are TRBV6-2 or TRBV6-3 and TRBJ2-2; TRBD1 matches 7 bases. The origin of this receptor is an adult who received the AZD1222 COVID-19 vaccine. Sequenced here: peripheral blood, sampled 28 days after the second AZD1222 dose. CDR3 sequence: CASSRGRGTTGELFF. In nucleotides, the CDR3 is TGTGCCAGCAGCCGAGGCAGGGGGACCACCGGGGAGCTGTTTTTT.